The rows below give T cell receptor beta chains drawn from one sample of a study of immune heterogeneity within non-small cell lung tumors. TCRdb ran MiXCR on the multiplex PCR reads and lists one entry per CDR3 protein. There are around 11,000 distinct CDR3 sequences in the sample; roughly a fifth occur only once, and under 4% lies in the top ten. Input material: lung tumor tissue. All receptors derive from a man between 60 and 75 years old with non-small cell lung cancer. Each CDR3 is given with its conserved first and last residue. Each record gives: CDR3 protein, CDR3 DNA, clone size, V gene, J gene, D gene. A D gene is named only where the DNA matches it firmly. Clone sizes are given selectively: once, few, many, or a class where the clone is expanded.

cdr3_aa: CASSLRAGGANSVTEAFF
cdr3_nt: TGTGCCAGCAGCTTAAGGGCCGGGGGGGCCAATTCTGTCACTGAAGCTTTCTTT
clone_size: -
v_call: TRBV7-9
j_call: TRBJ1-1
d_call: -

cdr3_aa: CASSLGLSSGVKQFF
cdr3_nt: TGTGCCAGCAGCTTAGGACTGTCCTCTGGAGTAAAGCAGTTCTTC
clone_size: -
v_call: TRBV7-2
j_call: TRBJ2-1
d_call: -

cdr3_aa: CASSGLAGSGEQFF
cdr3_nt: TGCGCCAGCAGTGGGTTAGCGGGAAGTGGGGAGCAGTTCTTC
clone_size: medium-sized
v_call: TRBV10-1
j_call: TRBJ2-1
d_call: TRBD2

cdr3_aa: CASSMPLNQPQHF
cdr3_nt: TGTGCCAGTAGTATGCCCCTAAATCAGCCCCAGCATTTT
clone_size: many
v_call: TRBV19
j_call: TRBJ1-5
d_call: -

cdr3_aa: CASSPAGQYNEQFF
cdr3_nt: TGTGCCAGCAGCCCCGCAGGACAGTACAATGAGCAGTTCTTC
clone_size: -
v_call: TRBV9
j_call: TRBJ2-1
d_call: -

cdr3_aa: CASSRTTTSTDTQYF
cdr3_nt: TGCGCCAGCAGCCGGACAACCACCTCCACAGATACGCAGTATTTT
clone_size: few
v_call: TRBV5-1
j_call: TRBJ2-3
d_call: -

cdr3_aa: CSVRTSSSTDTQYF
cdr3_nt: TGCAGCGTTCGGACTAGCTCCAGCACAGATACGCAGTATTTT
clone_size: few
v_call: TRBV29-1
j_call: TRBJ2-3
d_call: TRBD2

cdr3_aa: CAGGTTGLTGELFF
cdr3_nt: TGTGCCGGTGGAACCACAGGGCTGACCGGGGAGCTGTTTTTT
clone_size: medium-sized
v_call: TRBV5-8
j_call: TRBJ2-2
d_call: -

cdr3_aa: CASSFEGFGNTIYF
cdr3_nt: TGTGCCAGCAGCTTTGAGGGTTTTGGAAACACCATATATTTT
clone_size: many
v_call: TRBV11-3
j_call: TRBJ1-3
d_call: -

cdr3_aa: CASSHFLAPRGYEQYF
cdr3_nt: TGTGCCAGCAGCCATTTTTTAGCGCCCAGAGGCTACGAGCAGTACTTC
clone_size: -
v_call: TRBV5-5
j_call: TRBJ2-7
d_call: -

cdr3_aa: CAIARGPSDTQYF
cdr3_nt: TGTGCCATCGCCAGGGGCCCTTCAGATACGCAGTATTTT
clone_size: few
v_call: TRBV10-3
j_call: TRBJ2-3
d_call: -

cdr3_aa: CSAQVQDTQYF
cdr3_nt: TGCAGTGCTCAGGTGCAGGATACGCAGTATTTT
clone_size: -
v_call: TRBV20-1
j_call: TRBJ2-3
d_call: -

cdr3_aa: CASSLVAGGRLEQFF
cdr3_nt: TGTGCCAGCAGTTTGGTAGCGGGAGGGCGACTCGAGCAGTTCTTC
clone_size: -
v_call: TRBV27
j_call: TRBJ2-1
d_call: TRBD2

cdr3_aa: CASSLSRYQPQHF
cdr3_nt: TGTGCCAGCAGTTTGTCGAGGTATCAGCCCCAGCATTTT
clone_size: once
v_call: TRBV28
j_call: TRBJ1-5
d_call: -

cdr3_aa: CASGGQSSGNTIYF
cdr3_nt: TGTGCCAGCGGGGGACAGAGCTCTGGAAACACCATATATTTT
clone_size: -
v_call: TRBV6-1
j_call: TRBJ1-3
d_call: TRBD1

cdr3_aa: CASSRDGEGVDTQYF
cdr3_nt: TGTGCCAGCAGTCGCGATGGGGAGGGAGTGGATACGCAGTATTTT
clone_size: -
v_call: TRBV12-3/TRBV12-4
j_call: TRBJ2-3
d_call: TRBD2

cdr3_aa: CASSLVPSGSGEQYF
cdr3_nt: TGTGCCAGCAGCTTAGTCCCTAGCGGGAGTGGCGAGCAGTACTTC
clone_size: few
v_call: TRBV7-2
j_call: TRBJ2-7
d_call: TRBD2

cdr3_aa: CASSFSVGFGANVLTF
cdr3_nt: TGTGCCAGCAGCTTTAGTGTGGGTTTTGGGGCCAACGTCCTGACTTTC
clone_size: few
v_call: TRBV5-5
j_call: TRBJ2-6
d_call: -

cdr3_aa: CASGKTERPEQFF
cdr3_nt: TGTGCTAGTGGTAAAACAGAACGCCCTGAGCAGTTCTTC
clone_size: medium-sized
v_call: TRBV12-5
j_call: TRBJ2-1
d_call: -

cdr3_aa: CSARGRSNEKLFF
cdr3_nt: TGCAGTGCTAGAGGCCGATCTAATGAAAAACTGTTTTTT
clone_size: few
v_call: TRBV20-1
j_call: TRBJ1-4
d_call: -

cdr3_aa: CASSQPRASGPSYEQYF
cdr3_nt: TGCGCCAGCAGCCAACCGAGGGCTAGCGGTCCATCCTACGAGCAGTACTTC
clone_size: -
v_call: TRBV4-1
j_call: TRBJ2-7
d_call: TRBD2

cdr3_aa: CASSEVQGAYQPQHF
cdr3_nt: TGTGCCAGCAGTGAAGTACAGGGCGCGTATCAGCCCCAGCATTTT
clone_size: medium-sized
v_call: TRBV6-1
j_call: TRBJ1-5
d_call: -

cdr3_aa: CASSRTAPSYNEQFF
cdr3_nt: TGTGCCAGTAGTCGGACCGCCCCATCATACAATGAGCAGTTCTTC
clone_size: few
v_call: TRBV11-3
j_call: TRBJ2-1
d_call: -

cdr3_aa: CASSLQGEVYEQYF
cdr3_nt: TGTGCCAGCAGCCTACAGGGGGAGGTTTACGAGCAGTACTTC
clone_size: medium-sized
v_call: TRBV6-1
j_call: TRBJ2-7
d_call: TRBD1

cdr3_aa: CASSMNRGYRSSGNTIYF
cdr3_nt: TGTGCCAGTAGTATGAATCGCGGATACAGGAGCTCTGGAAACACCATATATTTT
clone_size: -
v_call: TRBV19
j_call: TRBJ1-3
d_call: -

cdr3_aa: CAITITQGNTEAFF
cdr3_nt: TGTGCCATTACGATAACGCAGGGTAACACTGAAGCTTTCTTT
clone_size: many
v_call: TRBV6-1
j_call: TRBJ1-1
d_call: -

cdr3_aa: CASSIPGGDEQFF
cdr3_nt: TGTGCCAGTAGTATCCCAGGGGGGGATGAGCAGTTCTTC
clone_size: medium-sized
v_call: TRBV19
j_call: TRBJ2-1
d_call: -

cdr3_aa: CASSLRGRGYTF
cdr3_nt: TGTGCCAGCAGTTTGAGGGGACGGGGCTACACCTTC
clone_size: medium-sized
v_call: TRBV28
j_call: TRBJ1-2
d_call: -

cdr3_aa: CASSLHSNTGELFF
cdr3_nt: TGTGCCAGCAGCCTTCACAGTAACACCGGGGAGCTGTTTTTT
clone_size: -
v_call: TRBV7-9
j_call: TRBJ2-2
d_call: -

cdr3_aa: CASGEEVDEQFF
cdr3_nt: TGTGCCAGCGGTGAAGAAGTTGATGAGCAGTTCTTC
clone_size: few
v_call: TRBV6-1
j_call: TRBJ2-1
d_call: -

cdr3_aa: CAWSDGGRVNTGELFF
cdr3_nt: TGTGCCTGGAGTGATGGAGGGAGAGTAAACACCGGGGAGCTGTTTTTT
clone_size: medium-sized
v_call: TRBV30
j_call: TRBJ2-2
d_call: -

cdr3_aa: CASSGLSSGNTIYF
cdr3_nt: TGTGCCAGCAGCGGACTCAGCTCTGGAAACACCATATATTTT
clone_size: many
v_call: TRBV6-1
j_call: TRBJ1-3
d_call: -

cdr3_aa: CASSARLAQETQYF
cdr3_nt: TGTGCCAGCAGCGCCCGACTAGCGCAAGAGACCCAGTACTTC
clone_size: many
v_call: TRBV9
j_call: TRBJ2-5
d_call: TRBD2

cdr3_aa: CACASSSYNEQFF
cdr3_nt: TGTGCCTGTGCGAGTAGCTCCTACAATGAGCAGTTCTTC
clone_size: -
v_call: TRBV30
j_call: TRBJ2-1
d_call: -

cdr3_aa: CAISEIGGANNEQYF
cdr3_nt: TGTGCCATCAGTGAAATAGGGGGGGCGAACAACGAGCAGTACTTC
clone_size: medium-sized
v_call: TRBV10-3
j_call: TRBJ2-7
d_call: -

cdr3_aa: CASSQVNQPQHF
cdr3_nt: TGTGCCAGCAGCCAGGTCAATCAGCCCCAGCATTTT
clone_size: few
v_call: TRBV4-2
j_call: TRBJ1-5
d_call: -

cdr3_aa: CASSLGMGSTDTQYF
cdr3_nt: TGCGCCAGCAGCCTAGGGATGGGAAGCACAGATACGCAGTATTTT
clone_size: many
v_call: TRBV5-1
j_call: TRBJ2-3
d_call: -

cdr3_aa: CAWNAGTRYNEQFF
cdr3_nt: TGTGCCTGGAACGCCGGGACTAGATACAATGAGCAGTTCTTC
clone_size: many
v_call: TRBV30
j_call: TRBJ2-1
d_call: TRBD2

cdr3_aa: CAGGEAGYGYTF
cdr3_nt: TGTGCCGGCGGGGAGGCCGGTTATGGCTACACCTTC
clone_size: once
v_call: TRBV10-3
j_call: TRBJ1-2
d_call: -

cdr3_aa: CASTPSGNYGYTF
cdr3_nt: TGTGCCAGCACCCCCTCCGGGAACTATGGCTACACCTTC
clone_size: few
v_call: TRBV9
j_call: TRBJ1-2
d_call: -